The entry below gives a single T cell receptor (beta chain) sequence along with its context. Its antigen is not identified. Individual cDNA molecules were tagged with unique molecular identifiers, the study reported. TCRdb processed the 5' RACE reads anew with MiXCR; each CDR3 protein has one entry. The sample has 95,000 to 110,000 distinct CDR3 sequences; around 10% are singletons. With 4 bases clipped from V and 6 bases from J, the junction kept 7 bases outside the gene matches. Looked up from germline, CDR1 is SEHNR and CDR2 is FQNEAQ (reference sequence). The CDR3 is 15 residues long. The entry originates in a study of early T cells in non-severe SARS-CoV-2 infection. As for the study in general: Sequenced bulk RNA came from whole blood that was unsorted, and chains were unpaired.

Findings of the study overall: Comparison of clonotypes with VDJdb favored anti-spike CD8 responses while missing private and CD4 specificities.

Sequencing input: whole blood. The receptor comes from an adult who was a healthcare worker with PCR-confirmed SARS-CoV-2 infection or an uninfected control (not recorded which). The V and J genes are TRBV7-9 and TRBJ2-7; 12 bases agree with TRBD1. As DNA, the CDR3 is TGTGCCAGCAGCTGGGGGACAGGGGGCCTTCTCGAGCAGTACTTC. This sequence encodes CASSWGTGGLLEQYF. Full variable domain (remainder filled in from reference TRBV7-9 and TRBJ2-7): DTGVSQNPRHKITKRGQNVTFRCDPISEHNRLYWYRQTLGQGPEFLTYFQNEAQLEKSRLLSDRFSAERPKGSFSTLEIQRTEQGDSAMYLCASSWGTGGLLEQYFGPGTRLTVT.